The clone carrying this T cell receptor (beta chain) showed up many times. Its specificity is unknown. The data belong to a study of T cell repertoires in cytomegalovirus infection. In the study overall: In public TCR beta signatures, there were indications of both CMV infection and matching HLA type. Overall study results and limits: The ex vivo response showed dominance by HLA-C-restricted CMV-specific TCR beta clonotypes. CMV carriers with the relevant HLA were identified by cumulative public TCR beta family frequency.

MiXCR, applied by TCRdb to the reads, yields one record per CDR3 protein. Among approximately 150,000 distinct CDR3 sequences listed, 5% to 6.5% were seen once. The receptor was isolated from a human donor in good health (CMV status not recorded). Some clones in this sample may be carry-over from other donors' samples. The specimen sequenced was PBMCs.

The CDR3 DNA follows: TGTGCCAGTATGCAGGGACCCACCGGGGAGCTGTTTTTT. Translating gives CASMQGPTGELFF. The chain links TRBV7-3 to TRBJ2-2, with D possibly being TRBD1 or TRBD2 (5 bases each). Germline V gene sequence: CDR1 SGHTA, CDR2 FQGTGA. The CDR3 consists of 13 residues. Trimming removed 9 bases from V and 4 bases from J, with 12 bases in between.